These T cell receptor beta chains were read from a single sample in a study of OX40 agonist ivuxolimab in advanced cancers. The table came from immunoSEQ multiplex PCR; TCRdb's copy has only in-frame clones and leaves some out. Of tens of thousands of clones detected, less than 85% appear once; the ten largest clones hold about 3.7%. This specimen consisted of CD4+ or CD8+ T cells sorted from blood, obtained in a trial of the OX40 agonist ivuxolimab. These receptors were collected from an adult with an advanced solid tumor such as melanoma, head and neck, liver or kidney cancer. CDR3s include the opening cysteine and the closing phenylalanine or tryptophan. Fields, in order: J gene, clone size, D gene, V gene, CDR3 protein, CDR3 DNA. D genes are given only for firm matches. Expanded clones are given a class, and other clones once, few, many or no size at all.

TRBJ1-1	NA	NA	TRBV27	CASMEYMGALNTEAFF	TGTGCCAGCATGGAATACATGGGTGCTTTGAACACTGAAGCTTTCTTT
TRBJ2-5	NA	TRBD2	TRBV5-1	CASSPGLAGAQETQYF	TGCGCCAGCAGCCCGGGACTAGCGGGGGCCCAAGAGACCCAGTACTTC
TRBJ1-6	few	NA	TRBV7-1	CASSLVSQGGSPLHF	TGTGCCAGCAGCTTAGTGTCTCAGGGAGGTTCACCCCTCCACTTT
TRBJ2-2	NA	TRBD2	TRBV5-1	CASSFIVSGSVGELFF	TGCGCCAGCAGCTTTATAGTTAGCGGGAGTGTCGGGGAGCTGTTTTTT
TRBJ1-3	NA	NA	TRBV9	CASSVTWSVGNTIYF	TGTGCCAGCAGCGTAACTTGGTCCGTGGGAAACACCATATATTTT
TRBJ1-5	NA	TRBD1	TRBV6-4	CASSSPDRGKLCSNQPQHF	TGTGCCAGCAGCTCCCCTGACAGGGGAAAACTGTGTAGCAATCAGCCCCAGCATTTT
TRBJ2-1	once	TRBD2	TRBV5-1	CASSLSLAGGNEQFF	TGCGCCAGCAGCTTGTCGCTAGCGGGGGGCAATGAGCAGTTCTTC
TRBJ1-1	NA	NA	TRBV28	CASSSPGVSLNTEAFF	TGTGCCAGCAGTTCCCCAGGTGTAAGCCTGAACACTGAAGCTTTCTTT
TRBJ1-5	once	NA	TRBV7-8	CASSRPGGFSQHF	TGTGCCAGCAGCCGCCCGGGAGGTTTTTCCCAGCATTTT
TRBJ2-3	NA	NA	TRBV7-3	CASSTTVGVSTDTQYF	TGTGCCAGCAGCACTACCGTGGGGGTCAGCACAGATACGCAGTATTTT
TRBJ2-6	NA	NA	TRBV10-1	CASSRLIVAQSRANVLTF	TGCGCCAGCAGTCGTCTCATAGTCGCACAAAGTCGGGCCAACGTCCTGACTTTC
TRBJ2-3	NA	NA	TRBV15	CATSRGGGQTDTQYF	TGTGCCACCAGCAGAGGGGGGGGACAGACAGATACGCAGTATTTT
TRBJ1-4	NA	NA	TRBV27	CASSLRENEKLFF	TGTGCCAGCAGTTTAAGGGAGAATGAAAAACTGTTTTTT
TRBJ2-1	NA	NA	TRBV7-2	CASNRDSSSYNEQFF	TGTGCCAGCAACCGGGATTCCAGCTCCTACAATGAGCAGTTCTTC
TRBJ1-1	few	NA	TRBV2	CASSGERGGTEAFF	TGTGCCAGCAGTGGGGAAAGGGGCGGGACTGAAGCTTTCTTT
TRBJ2-1	NA	TRBD1	TRBV6-1	CASSDLRTGGSEQFF	TGTGCCAGCAGTGACCTACGGACAGGGGGAAGTGAGCAGTTCTTC
TRBJ1-3	NA	NA	TRBV19	CASSIGQITYSGNTIYF	TGTGCCAGTAGTATCGGACAGATAACTTACTCTGGAAACACCATATATTTT